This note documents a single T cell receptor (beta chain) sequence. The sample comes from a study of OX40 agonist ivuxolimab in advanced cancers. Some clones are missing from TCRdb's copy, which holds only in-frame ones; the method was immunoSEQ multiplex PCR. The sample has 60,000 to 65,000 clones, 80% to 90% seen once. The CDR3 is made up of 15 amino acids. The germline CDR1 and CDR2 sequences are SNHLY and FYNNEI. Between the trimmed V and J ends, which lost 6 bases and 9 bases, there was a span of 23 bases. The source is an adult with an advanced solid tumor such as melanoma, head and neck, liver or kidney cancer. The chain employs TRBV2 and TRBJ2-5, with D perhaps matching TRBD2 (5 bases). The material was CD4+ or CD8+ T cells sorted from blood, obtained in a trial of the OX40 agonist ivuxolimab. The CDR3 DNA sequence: TGTGCCAGCAGCAGTGTAGGTCTGGACTCATGGGCCCAGTACTTC. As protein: CASSSVGLDSWAQYF. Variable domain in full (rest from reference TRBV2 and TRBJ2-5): EPEVTQTPSHQVTQMGQEVILRCVPISNHLYFYWYRQILGQKVEFLVSFYNNEISEKSEIFDDQFSVERPDGSNFTLKIRSTKLEDSAMYFCASSSVGLDSWAQYFGPGTRLLVL.